The 20 T cell receptor beta chains presented below share a single source sample, sequenced in a study of glioma-infiltrating T cells. Using RNA template, CDR3s of TCR alpha and beta were amplified with iRepertoire arm-PCR. A single record per CDR3 protein comes from TCRdb applying MiXCR to the multiplex PCR reads. Here the sample spans 15,000 to 20,000 distinct CDR3 sequences, 58% being singletons. The specimen was glioma tissue, nonneoplastic brain tissue, or PBMCs (not recorded which). These receptors all stem from a human donor with low-grade glioma or glioblastoma, undergoing nonglioma brain surgery, or in good health (not recorded which).

The table lists this clonotype with a count of one. V gene TRBV14 combines with J gene TRBJ1-1; D is ambiguous. Trimming shortened V by 0 bases and J by 3 bases, and 5 bases separated the two germline ends. The germline gives CDR1 SGHDN, CDR2 FVKESK. This CDR3 spans 13 amino acids. The CDR3 protein is CASSQDQDTEAFF. As DNA, the CDR3 is TGTGCCAGCAGCCAAGACCAGGACACTGAAGCTTTCTTT.

The chain is built from TRBV14 and TRBJ1-1, with D unclear. Germline V gene lookup returns CDR1 SGHDN and CDR2 FVKESK. The V end lost 6 bases, the J end lost 10 bases, and 18 bases lay between the germline ends. The CDR3 is made up of 13 amino acids. CDR3 DNA: TGTGCCAGCAGTCCGTCCCCCAGAATTGGAGCTTTCTTT. Its protein is CASSPSPRIGAFF.

There are a few counts of this clonotype. This sequence joins TRBV6-2 or TRBV6-3 and TRBJ2-1; no reliable D call. The CDR3 consists of 13 residues. The germline CDR1 and CDR2 sequences are MNHEY and SVGEGT. Deletions cut 2 bases from V and 4 bases from J, with 6 bases between. The CDR3 sequence is CASSYQVYNEQFF. CDR3 nucleotide sequence: TGTGCCAGCAGTTACCAAGTGTACAATGAGCAGTTCTTC.

This clonotype has only one observation. One end of the junction is discordant with germline, which a read error may explain. This chain connects TRBV28 to TRBJ2-5; D is unresolved. The CDR3 sequence is 14 residues long. The germline CDR1 and CDR2 sequences are MDHEN and SYDVKM. DNA for the CDR3: TGTGCCAGCAGTTTGAGGTTCACCCAAGAGACCCAGAACTTC. This sequence encodes CASSLRFTQETQNF.

The chain uses TRBV20-1 and TRBJ2-7; TRBD1 is a possible D gene (5 bases). This CDR3 comprises 13 residues. Trimming took off 4 bases at V and 0 bases at J, with 10 bases between the two ends. Germline V lookup: CDR1 DFQATT, CDR2 SNEGSKA (reference sequence). The chain's CDR3 is CSAKDILSYEQYF. As DNA, the CDR3 is TGCAGTGCTAAGGACATCCTCTCCTACGAGCAGTACTTC.

CDR3 nucleotides: TGCAGTGCTCCACGGACAGGCTCCTACGAGCAGTACTTC. It is translated as CSAPRTGSYEQYF. The chain has TRBV20-1 and TRBJ2-7; TRBD1 matches at 7 bases. Per germline, CDR1 DFQATT and CDR2 SNEGSKA (reference sequence). The CDR3 is made up of 13 amino acids. The trim removed 5 bases at V and 0 bases at J, leaving 4 bases unmatched.

The genes are TRBV27 and TRBJ1-4, with D tentatively TRBD1 (6 bases). The CDR3 covers 15 residues. The V and J ends lost 7 bases and 8 bases respectively, with 20 bases between them. Germline values: CDR1 MNHEY, CDR2 SMNVEV (reference sequence). This CDR3 reads CASKHSWGAQEKLFF. DNA for the CDR3: TGTGCCAGCAAACACTCTTGGGGGGCGCAGGAAAAACTGTTTTTT.

The chain uses TRBV4-2 and TRBJ2-7; D possibly corresponds to TRBD2 (6 bases). V was trimmed by 6 bases and J by 7 bases, leaving 16 bases between them. The CDR3 totals 13 residues. CDR1 is LGHNA and CDR2 is YNFKEQ in the germline V gene. The CDR3 protein is CASSENGAGEQYF. The CDR3 DNA is TGTGCCAGCAGTGAGAACGGCGCGGGAGAGCAGTACTTC.

The J gene is TRBJ1-1, the V gene TRBV3-1; D may be TRBD1 (5 bases). The CDR3 totals 14 residues. Germline CDR1 reads LGHDT; CDR2 reads YNNKEL (reference sequence). Trimming pared 1 base from V and 4 bases from J, leaving 10 bases between. The CDR3 sequence is CASSQGDAGTEAFF. The CDR3 DNA sequence: TGTGCCAGCAGCCAAGGGGACGCGGGCACTGAAGCTTTCTTT.

This clonotype was recorded a few times. This chain uses TRBV20-1 with TRBJ2-2, with 12 positions matching TRBD2. The ends lost 4 bases at V and 6 bases at J; junction bases unmatched: 6. Looked up from germline, CDR1 is DFQATT and CDR2 is SNEGSKA (reference sequence). This CDR3 spans 15 amino acids. In DNA form, the CDR3 reads TGCAGTGCTATAACTAGCGGGAGGCCGTCCGGGGAGCTGTTTTTT. Protein sequence: CSAITSGRPSGELFF.

This rearrangement joins TRBV7-9 to TRBJ2-2; D ambiguous. CDR3 length equals 14 residues. Germline V gene lookup returns CDR1 SEHNR and CDR2 FQNEAQ (reference sequence). V lost 1 base and J lost 2, with 5 bases in between. The CDR3: CASSLDFNTGELFF. CDR3 DNA sequence: TGTGCCAGCAGCTTAGACTTCAACACCGGGGAGCTGTTTTTT. Full variable domain (rest looked up from reference TRBV7-9 and TRBJ2-2): DTGVSQNPRHKITKRGQNVTFRCDPISEHNRLYWYRQTLGQGPEFLTYFQNEAQLEKSRLLSDRFSAERPKGSFSTLEIQRTEQGDSAMYLCASSLDFNTGELFFGEGSRLTVL.

This clonotype occurred many times. The chain joins TRBV24-1 to TRBJ2-7, with 10 bases lining up with TRBD1. CDR1 and CDR2 (germline): KGHDR, SFDVKD. J lost 7 bases, V lost 2 bases, and 7 bases had no gene match. The CDR3 loop spans 15 amino acids. CDR3 loop: CATSDSGQGRREQYF. In nucleotides, the CDR3 is TGTGCCACCAGTGATTCGGGACAGGGGCGGCGTGAGCAGTACTTC.

The chain links TRBV6-1 to TRBJ2-5; D may be TRBD2 (6 bases). CDR3 length: 14 amino acids. The ends were cut back, 5 bases at V and 5 bases at J, with 15 bases in the middle. CDR1 is MNHNS and CDR2 is SASEGT in the germline V gene. The CDR3 region is CASSLWRGKETQYF. Written as DNA, the CDR3 is TGTGCCAGCAGTCTCTGGCGGGGCAAGGAGACCCAGTACTTC.

The V gene is TRBV2, the J gene TRBJ2-3; TRBD1 aligns across 7 bases. The CDR3 spans 13 residues. J was trimmed by 4 bases and V by 5 bases; bases with no gene match: 3. Germline loops: CDR1 SNHLY, CDR2 FYNNEI. Here the CDR3 reads CASSRDRADTQYF. CDR3 in DNA: TGTGCCAGCAGTCGCGACAGGGCAGATACGCAGTATTTT.

J is TRBJ2-2 and V is TRBV5-6; possible D gene TRBD2, 5 bases. Trimming removed 0 bases from V and 4 bases from J, with 7 bases in between. Germline CDR1 SGHDT, CDR2 YYEEEE. This CDR3 is 14 amino acids long. This chain's CDR3 is CASSLGTFTGELFF. The CDR3 nucleotides read TGTGCCAGCAGCTTGGGGACTTTCACCGGGGAGCTGTTTTTT.

The V call is TRBV27, the J call TRBJ1-6, with D possibly being TRBD1 (5 bases). Per germline, CDR1 MNHEY and CDR2 SMNVEV (reference sequence). Trimming took off 5 bases at V and 6 bases at J, with 17 bases between the two ends. CDR3 length: 16 residues. CDR3 region: CASSPLLSRGNSPLHF. The CDR3 nucleotides read TGTGCCAGCAGTCCACTGCTATCGAGGGGTAATTCACCCCTCCACTTT.

The chain couples TRBV6-5 to TRBJ2-5, with 9 bases identical to TRBD1. Trimming cost V 0 bases and J 5 bases; bases outside gene matches: 7. CDR3 size: 16 residues. CDR1 and CDR2 from the germline V gene are MNHEY and SVGAGI. The DNA of the CDR3 is TGTGCCAGCAGTTACTCCCGGACAGGGGTTCGGGAGACCCAGTACTTC. Its protein product is CASSYSRTGVRETQYF.

CDR3 amino acids: CASSYSIFPGGGTDTQYF. The DNA for the CDR3 is TGTGCCAGCAGTTACTCGATATTCCCCGGGGGCGGCACAGATACGCAGTATTTT. The chain uses TRBV6-6 and TRBJ2-3; tentatively, D is TRBD1 or TRBD2 (6 bases each). Germline CDR1 and CDR2: MNHNY and SVGAGI (reference sequence). The V end was cut by 0 bases, the J end by 1 base, with 17 bases between. The CDR3 has 18 residues.

This rearrangement joins TRBV9 to TRBJ2-3, with 7 bases that match TRBD2. The CDR3 covers 14 residues. In germline, CDR1 is SGDLS, CDR2 YYNGEE. Unmatched junction bases numbered 8, after V lost 7 bases and J lost 3 bases. The CDR3 sequence is CASQLWGGTDTQYF. CDR3 nucleotides: TGTGCCAGCCAGCTCTGGGGGGGAACAGATACGCAGTATTTT.

V gene TRBV18 combines with J gene TRBJ1-1, with 8 bases identical to TRBD1. The CDR3 has 14 amino acids. Germline V CDR1 and CDR2: KGHSH, LQKENI. V lost 3 bases, J lost 5 bases, and 5 bases stayed unmatched. The CDR3 here is CASSPQGADTEAFF. The CDR3 coding sequence is TGTGCCAGCTCACCTCAGGGGGCTGATACTGAAGCTTTCTTT.